A single sample is the source of the 22 T cell receptor beta chains below, sequenced in a study of CD8 T cells in ankylosing spondylitis. MiXCR was run by TCRdb on the 5' RACE reads, yielding one entry per CDR3 protein. The sample consists of 200,000 to 250,000 distinct CDR3 sequences, 10% to 13% of them appearing once. The sample was blood, either unsorted or a sorted T cell fraction (not recorded which). The receptors derive from a male donor with ankylosing spondylitis or in good health (not recorded which).

This clonotype was seen at least ten times. The chain uses TRBV9 and TRBJ1-2; no definite D call. The CDR3 length is 15 residues. Trimming stripped 0 bases from V and 4 bases from J, with 13 bases between. Germline V gene data show CDR1 as SGDLS and CDR2 as YYNGEE. This CDR3 is CASSVEAGMGYGYTF. DNA for the CDR3: TGTGCCAGCAGCGTAGAGGCGGGGATGGGCTATGGCTACACCTTC.

The chain is built from TRBV29-1 and TRBJ1-1; D remains unclear. Germline CDR1 reads SQVTM; CDR2 reads ANQGSEA. V was pared by 4 bases and J by 4 bases, with 10 bases between. This CDR3 has 12 residues. This CDR3 is CSVVIRVTEAFF. CDR3 DNA: TGCAGCGTTGTTATTCGGGTCACTGAAGCTTTCTTT. The variable domain in full, with the rest retrieved from reference TRBV29-1 and TRBJ1-1, is SAVISQKPSRDICQRGTSLTIQCQVDSQVTMMFWYRQQPGQSLTLIATANQGSEATYESGFVIDKFPISRPNLTFSTLTVSNMSPEDSSIYLCSVVIRVTEAFFGQGTRLTVV.

This clonotype was recorded at least ten times. This chain links TRBV3-1 with TRBJ1-1; D unresolved. V lost 1 base to trimming and J lost 4 bases, with 7 bases between them. The CDR3 consists of 13 residues. In germline, CDR1 is LGHDT, CDR2 YNNKEL (reference sequence). Here the CDR3 DNA reads TGTGCCAGCAGCCAAGGTGGTCTCACTGAAGCTTTCTTT. Protein: CASSQGGLTEAFF.

This chain joins TRBV6-1 and TRBJ2-7; 7 bases are shared with TRBD2. With 7 bases clipped from V and 1 base from J, the junction kept 4 bases outside the gene matches. Germline V gene sequence: CDR1 MNHNS, CDR2 SASEGT. This CDR3 is built from 13 residues. CDR3 sequence: CASTDSGSYEQYF. The CDR3 nucleotides read TGTGCCAGCACCGATAGCGGGTCCTACGAGCAGTACTTC.

This clonotype has at least ten counts. The CDR3 spells CASRSGAESYEQYF. The CDR3 DNA sequence: TGCGCCAGCAGATCAGGGGCCGAATCCTACGAGCAGTACTTC. The rearrangement links TRBV5-1 to TRBJ2-7; D is perhaps TRBD1 (6 bases). Germline V gene lookup returns CDR1 SGHRS and CDR2 YFSETQ. This CDR3 has 14 residues. V shed 5 bases and J shed 1 base, with 13 bases lying between them.

This clonotype was seen many times. The J gene is TRBJ1-1, the V gene TRBV7-8; D gene unclear. The V gene's germline CDR1 is SGHVS and CDR2 FQNEAQ. Trimming took 5 bases from V and 4 from J, leaving 14 bases between them. CDR3 length equals 14 residues. The CDR3, as DNA: TGTGCCAGCAGCCCCCGGGCTTTGGGCACTGAAGCTTTCTTT. This codes for CASSPRALGTEAFF. Variable domain in full (rest from reference TRBV7-8 and TRBJ1-1): GAGVSQSPRYKVAKRGQDVALRCDPISGHVSLFWYQQALGQGPEFLTYFQNEAQLDKSGLPSDRFFAERPEGSVSTLKIQRTQQEDSAVYLCASSPRALGTEAFFGQGTRLTVV.

This clonotype showed up many times. The chain is built from TRBV5-1 and TRBJ1-2, with 7 bases aligning to TRBD1. This CDR3 is 14 amino acids long. Germline loops: CDR1 SGHRS, CDR2 YFSETQ. J was trimmed by 6 bases and V by 5 bases; bases with no gene match: 10. The CDR3 bases are TGCGCCAGCAGTCCCGGACAGGATCGGGATGGCTACACCTTC. Translating it yields CASSPGQDRDGYTF.

This clonotype was picked up a small number of times. V and J are TRBV9 and TRBJ2-3, with D maybe TRBD2 (6 bases). Between the trimmed V and J ends, which lost 0 bases and 2 bases, there was a span of 10 bases. The CDR3 runs 15 residues. Germline assignment: CDR1 SGDLS and CDR2 YYNGEE. For the CDR3, the DNA is TGTGCCAGCAGCGTAGCCGGGACTTTCACAGATACGCAGTATTTT. Translation gives CASSVAGTFTDTQYF.

This clonotype was picked up a small number of times. The chain uses TRBV20-1 and TRBJ2-3; possible D gene TRBD2, 5 bases. Between the trimmed V and J ends, which lost 6 bases and 15 bases, there was a span of 19 bases. CDR1 is DFQATT and CDR2 is SNEGSKA in the germline V gene (reference sequence). The CDR3 length is 11 residues. CDR3 sequence (DNA): TGCAGTGCCAGCCGAGGGATTGAGAGATATTTT. This codes for CSASRGIERYF.

This clonotype was counted at least ten times. The chain has TRBV3-1 and TRBJ1-1; possibly TRBD1 for D (6 bases). The ends were cut back, 5 bases at V and 9 bases at J, with 10 bases in the middle. The CDR3 is 11 amino acids. The germline V gene has CDR1 LGHDT and CDR2 YNNKEL (reference sequence). As DNA, the CDR3 is TGTGCCAGCAGCTCCCGGGACAAAGCTTTCTTT. This translates into CASSSRDKAFF.

J is TRBJ1-1 and V is TRBV5-8; D ambiguous. The germline V and J ends were trimmed by 1 base and 4 bases, with 17 bases remaining between them. The CDR3 is made up of 16 amino acids. CDR1 SGHTS and CDR2 YDEGEE come from the germline V gene. The CDR3 bases are TGTGCCAGCAGCTTGATTTTCCAGGCGGGTACCACTGAAGCTTTCTTT. This encodes CASSLIFQAGTTEAFF.

Ten or more counts support this clonotype. The chain is built from TRBV5-1 and TRBJ1-6, with TRBD1 matching 8 bases. The CDR3 is 15 amino acids. Unmatched junction bases numbered 6, after V lost 1 base and J lost 9 bases. Germline V gene data show CDR1 as SGHRS and CDR2 as YFSETQ. The CDR3 region has the DNA TGCGCCAGCAGCTTGTCGACAGGGGATGCTTCACCCCTCCACTTT. Translated: CASSLSTGDASPLHF.

With regard to this clonotype: An end of the junction does not agree with germline; a read error may underlie this. The chain uses TRBV7-3 and TRBJ2-1; TRBD2 agrees at 11 bases. CDR1 is SGHTA, CDR2 FQGTGA, per germline. The CDR3 has 15 residues. The CDR3 protein is CASSYSGGAFNEQLF. The CDR3 DNA is TGTGCCAGCAGCTATAGCGGGGGGGCCTTCAATGAGCAGTTGTTC. Using reference TRBV7-3 and TRBJ2-1 for the parts outside the CDR3, the full variable domain is GAGVSQTPSNKVTEKGKYVELRCDPISGHTALYWYRQSLGQGPEFLIYFQGTGAADDSGLPNDRFFAVRPEGSVSTLKIQRTERGDSAVYLCASSYSGGAFNEQLFGPGTRLTVL.

This clonotype was seen repeatedly, ten times or more. V usage is TRBV5-6 and J usage is TRBJ1-6; D gene ambiguous. The germline V and J ends were trimmed by 3 bases and 9 bases, with 10 bases remaining between them. This CDR3 is 13 amino acids long. CDR1 is SGHDT and CDR2 is YYEEEE in the germline V gene. The CDR3 loop reads CASSSLRSSPLHF. For the CDR3, the DNA is TGTGCCAGCAGCTCACTCCGGAGTTCACCCCTCCACTTT.

There are many counts of this clonotype. The chain combines TRBV27 with TRBJ1-5; no firm D call. Trimming shortened V by 5 bases and J by 4 bases, and 9 bases separated the two germline ends. Germline CDR1 is MNHEY and CDR2 is SMNVEV (reference sequence). This CDR3 has 13 residues. CDR3 sequence: CASSHLDNQPQHF. The CDR3 DNA sequence: TGTGCCAGCAGTCACCTAGATAATCAGCCCCAGCATTTT.

This clonotype was counted at least ten times. The gene calls are TRBV12-3 or TRBV12-4 and TRBJ1-4; 7 bases match TRBD1. V dropped 6 bases and J dropped 10; count of bases not matched to a gene: 8. The length of the CDR3 is 13 residues. The CDR3 reads CASSAGQLGKLFF. CDR3 DNA: TGTGCCAGCAGCGCGGGACAGTTAGGAAAACTGTTTTTT.

This clonotype was recorded many times. The chain recombines TRBV5-1 with TRBJ1-5, with 12 bases that match TRBD1. The CDR3 extends over 17 amino acids. V dropped 0 bases and J dropped 5; count of bases not matched to a gene: 6. Germline CDR1 reads SGHRS; CDR2 reads YFSETQ. CDR3 residues: CASSLDVGQGADQPQHF. CDR3 DNA: TGCGCCAGCAGCTTGGATGTGGGACAGGGGGCCGATCAGCCCCAGCATTTT.

The chain recombines TRBV6-1 with TRBJ2-7; 7 positions match TRBD1. V was clipped by 6 bases and J by 4 bases; unmatched bases: 9. In germline, CDR1 is MNHNS, CDR2 SASEGT. The CDR3 length is 14 residues. The DNA of the CDR3 is TGTGCCAGCAGCCGAGGGACAGAGCAATACGAGCAGTACTTC. Protein product: CASSRGTEQYEQYF.

The chain joins TRBV12-3 or TRBV12-4 to TRBJ1-3; D might be TRBD1 (5 bases). V was trimmed by 9 bases and J by 0 bases, leaving 12 bases between them. The CDR3 has 14 amino acids. This chain's CDR3 is CASLTVTSGNTIYF. The CDR3 nucleotides are TGTGCCAGTCTGACAGTTACCTCTGGAAACACCATATATTTT.

This clonotype was counted many times. The chain uses TRBV10-3 and TRBJ2-3, with a possible D match to TRBD2 (6 bases). This CDR3 contains 13 residues. Trimming shortened V by 4 bases and J by 2 bases, and 7 bases separated the two germline ends. Germline CDR1 ENHRY, CDR2 SYGVKD. The CDR3 loop reads CAISGGDTDTQYF. Here the CDR3 DNA reads TGTGCCATCAGTGGGGGGGACACAGATACGCAGTATTTT.

In this sample, this clonotype turned up many times. This chain links TRBV28 with TRBJ2-7; D uncertain. CDR3 length equals 14 residues. Germline V gene lookup returns CDR1 MDHEN and CDR2 SYDVKM. The V end was cut by 5 bases, the J end by 3 bases, with 14 bases between. The CDR3 DNA reads as TGTGCCAGCAGTGCCCCCTCGAAGAGCTACGAGCAGTACTTC. Translation: CASSAPSKSYEQYF.

This clonotype was observed a few times. The chain has TRBV5-1 and TRBJ2-3; TRBD1 agrees at 9 bases. The CDR3 extends over 15 amino acids. The V gene's germline CDR1 is SGHRS and CDR2 YFSETQ. V shed 3 bases and J 1 base; nucleotides not matched to a gene: 3. The chain's CDR3 is CASSWDRAGTDTQYF. CDR3 nucleotide sequence: TGCGCCAGCAGCTGGGACAGGGCGGGCACAGATACGCAGTATTTT.